Included here is one T cell receptor beta chain sequence, with context. This specimen comes from a study of blood T cell repertoires in COVID-19. Study context: Specimens from acute and convalescent COVID-19 originated in the United States, Italy and Spain.

The CDR3 length is 17 residues. Trimming removed 1 base from V and 0 bases from J, with 16 bases in between. The germline CDR1 and CDR2 sequences are LNHNV and YYDKDF (reference sequence). Clones were sequenced by immunoSEQ multiplex PCR, and TCRdb holds only the in-frame ones, with some missing. The sample has roughly 150,000 clones; around 90% are singletons. The TCR was taken from a human donor in a cohort sampled during active COVID-19. The sample comprised peripheral blood. The chain joins TRBV15 to TRBJ2-7, with a tentative D call TRBD2 (5 bases). This CDR3 reads CATSRAKGWRSSYEQYF. The CDR3 DNA reads TGTGCCACCAGCAGAGCGAAAGGGTGGAGGAGCTCCTACGAGCAGTACTTC. The variable domain in full, with the rest retrieved from reference TRBV15 and TRBJ2-7, is DAMVIQNPRYQVTQFGKPVTLSCSQTLNHNVMYWYQQKSSQAPKLLFHYYDKDFNNEADTPDNFQSRRPNTSFCFLDIRSPGLGDTAMYLCATSRAKGWRSSYEQYFGPGTRLTVT.